This TCR beta chain stems from a study of T cells after yellow fever vaccination. General study points: Although most clonotypes did not, a small share appeared in both CD4 and CD8 compartments. Bulk-population clonotypes that are abundant could appear as contaminants in FACS-sorted repertoires. Subsequent booster samples again held most clones from primary vaccination (96% CD4, roughly 91% CD8).

This CDR3 has 16 residues. CDR1 and CDR2 from the germline V gene are LNHDA and SQIVND (reference sequence). The V segment lost 3 bases and the J segment 2 bases; nucleotides outside the gene matches: 6. Making TCR cDNA involved 5'RACE template switching, which added UMIs and a universal primer site. Each CDR3 protein is one row after TCRdb ran MiXCR on the 5' RACE reads. The sample lists some 300,000 distinct CDR3 sequences; 7.5% to 9.5% were seen once. A word on this clonotype: Its antigen is unidentified.

This receptor was taken from a young man who received the YFV17D yellow fever vaccine. The rearrangement links TRBV19 to TRBJ1-5; TRBD1 matches 8 bases. The material sequenced was CD4+ T cells sorted from PBMCs, taken 5 days after the yellow fever booster vaccination. Written as DNA, the CDR3 is TGTGCCAGTAGTATTGCCAAGACAGGGGGCAATCAGCCCCAGCATTTT. As protein: CASSIAKTGGNQPQHF.